Below, one TCR beta chain is given with its context. Its antigen is not known. Time point: patch test 3, about 24 weeks after DPC sensitization. Noted treatment: therapeutic diphenylcyclopropenone sensitization with weekly scalp DPC. This sample is part of a study of human T cells and chemical hapten exposure. Study findings and constraints: With DPC sensitization, TCRs exceeding 1 in 1000 frequency showed no change. Patch test score showed a positive correlation with PT1 expanded TCR counts.

The V and J ends lost 3 bases and 2 bases respectively, with 2 bases between them. Germline CDR1 is ENHRY and CDR2 is SYGVKD. This CDR3 spans 11 amino acids. The library tagged each cDNA molecule with unique molecular identifiers. Via MiXCR, TCRdb re-called the RACE reads, giving one row per CDR3 protein. The sample lists roughly 69,000 distinct CDR3 sequences, approximately 11% seen once, with about 2% in the top ten. The receptor was derived from a woman between 25 and 40 years old with alopecia areata. Some clones in this sample may be carry-over from other donors' samples. Source: whole blood, taken in connection with sensitization to the hapten diphenylcyclopropenone (DPC). The chain uses TRBV10-3 and TRBJ2-7; no definite D call. Here the CDR3 reads CAISDAYEQYF. CDR3 nucleotides: TGTGCCATCAGTGATGCCTACGAGCAGTACTTC.